Given below is one T cell receptor beta chain in context. This sample was taken from a study of T cell clones after liver transplantation. The overall study: TCRbeta sequencing after a pre-transplant mixed lymphocyte reaction identified graft-donor-reactive clones, later tracked in post-transplant blood. Three of the eight recipients were HCV-positive; the rest had non-autoimmune, non-viral transplant indications.

TCRdb keeps only in-frame clones here, not all; method: immunoSEQ multiplex PCR. The sample holds about 120,000 clones, 90% seen once. Germline values: CDR1 SNHLY, CDR2 FYNNEI. V gave up 1 base and J gave up 5 bases; unmatched junction bases: 3. CDR3 length: 14 amino acids. The TCR was taken from a human patient who received a liver transplant. Some T cells may be provided by the graft donor. The input for sequencing was CD4+ T cells from blood, taken 12 months after liver transplant. The chain links TRBV2 to TRBJ2-7; TRBD1 matches 9 bases. The CDR3: CASSEGGQGNEQYF. The DNA of the CDR3 is TGTGCCAGCAGTGAAGGAGGACAGGGGAACGAGCAGTACTTC.